A selection of T cell receptor beta chains follows, all from one sample in a study of PD-L1 blockade in urothelial cancer. Repertoires were generated with immunoSEQ multiplex PCR, while TCRdb's copy carries only in-frame clones and drops some. The data contain 50,000 or so clones, about 85% of them singletons. Material: PBMCs, obtained around atezolizumab (anti-PD-L1) treatment. These receptors all come from a man aged 45-60 years with urothelial cancer. Each CDR3 is given with its conserved first and last residue. The D gene is left open where the match is weak. Rows give clone size only sometimes, using once, few, many, or a class for an expanded clone.

DNA: TGTGCCAGCAGCTTGCCAGGGAAAGAGACCCAGTACTTC; CDR3: CASSLPGKETQYF; size: few; D: -; J: TRBJ2-5; V: TRBV5-5
DNA: TGTGCCAGCAGTTTCTACAGGGGCTACGAGCAGTACTTC; CDR3: CASSFYRGYEQYF; size: -; D: TRBD1; J: TRBJ2-7; V: TRBV27
DNA: TGTGCCAGCAGTCCTCCCGGGACAGGGACCTACGAGCAGTACTTC; CDR3: CASSPPGTGTYEQYF; size: once; D: TRBD1; J: TRBJ2-7; V: TRBV6-6
DNA: TGTGCCAGCAGCCTGAGGGGGACGGGCTACGAGCAGTACTTC; CDR3: CASSLRGTGYEQYF; size: -; D: -; J: TRBJ2-7; V: TRBV11-3
DNA: TGTGCCATCAGGGACAGGGCGGACTATGGCTACACCTTC; CDR3: CAIRDRADYGYTF; size: -; D: TRBD1; J: TRBJ1-2; V: TRBV6-5
DNA: TGTGCCAGCAGCTTACGAGGGACAGGGGGTACCGATGAGCAGTTCTTC; CDR3: CASSLRGTGGTDEQFF; size: -; D: TRBD1; J: TRBJ2-1; V: TRBV7-2
DNA: TGTGCCAGCAGTTTCACCGGGACTAGTACATCCGAGCAGTACTTC; CDR3: CASSFTGTSTSEQYF; size: -; D: TRBD2; J: TRBJ2-7; V: TRBV27
DNA: TGTGCCTGGACCCGGGGAGAGAACACTGAAGCTTTCTTT; CDR3: CAWTRGENTEAFF; size: -; D: -; J: TRBJ1-1; V: TRBV30
DNA: TGCGCCAGCAGCTCCCAGGGGGGACAGTTCACAGATACGCAGTATTTT; CDR3: CASSSQGGQFTDTQYF; size: -; D: -; J: TRBJ2-3; V: TRBV5-1
DNA: TGTGCCAGCAGCTCGGGACAGCTAACCAATGAGCAGTTCTTC; CDR3: CASSSGQLTNEQFF; size: -; D: TRBD1; J: TRBJ2-1; V: TRBV5-6
DNA: TGTGCCAGCAGTTTAAGAGGACAGTTTAGCAATCAGCCCCAGCATTTT; CDR3: CASSLRGQFSNQPQHF; size: -; D: -; J: TRBJ1-5; V: TRBV27
DNA: TGTGCCAGCAGCTTAGCCCCGCCGCGGTTCGGGGGCACTGAAGCTTTCTTT; CDR3: CASSLAPPRFGGTEAFF; size: once; D: -; J: TRBJ1-1; V: TRBV11-2
DNA: TGTGCCAGCAGCAAAGACAGGGGGACGATTGGCTTTTGGTTGGATGAGCAGTTCTTC; CDR3: CASSKDRGTIGFWLDEQFF; size: few; D: TRBD1; J: TRBJ2-1; V: TRBV11-3
DNA: TGTGCTAGTGGCCCTGGGCAGGGATATGGCTACACCTTC; CDR3: CASGPGQGYGYTF; size: -; D: -; J: TRBJ1-2; V: TRBV12-5
DNA: TGTGCCAGCAGATACGGACTAGCGGGAAGGAGCTACGAGCAGTACTTC; CDR3: CASRYGLAGRSYEQYF; size: -; D: TRBD2; J: TRBJ2-7; V: TRBV6-5
DNA: TGTGCCACCAGACAGGGGTACGAGCAGTACTTC; CDR3: CATRQGYEQYF; size: once; D: TRBD1; J: TRBJ2-7; V: TRBV27